These 32 T cell receptor beta chains were all obtained from the same sample, sequenced in a study of neoadjuvant anti-PD-1 for oral cavity cancer (dated by TCRdb to about 2021). The receptor library was made with the immunoSEQ multiplex PCR assay. The table comes from immuneACCESS by way of TCRdb, which keeps in-frame sequences with V and J called. Part of the clones is missing from these tables; in studies checked, under half for an unresolved V gene and the rest for unknown reasons. The sample table holds fewer than 25,000 clones, of which roughly 45% were seen once. Together, the top ten hold 30% to 50% of the sample. This specimen's time point label, per the study, means: after neoadjuvant nivolumab, at surgical resection. The source material was tumor tissue, sampled after nivolumab (anti-PD-1) treatment. Source of these receptors: a person aged 35-79 years with oral cavity squamous cell carcinoma.

The chain is built from TRBV6-4 and TRBJ1-5; D not resolved. The CDR3 has 18 residues. Germline V gives CDR1 MRHNA, CDR2 SNTAGT. V was clipped by 7 bases and J by 0 bases, with 22 bases between them. The CDR3: CASKSPVLLSHSNQPQHF. Here the CDR3 DNA reads TGTGCCAGCAAGTCTCCGGTACTCCTAAGCCATAGCAATCAGCCCCAGCATTTT.

The V gene is TRBV29-1, the J gene TRBJ2-5; 7 bases match TRBD1. Looked up from germline, CDR1 is SQVTM and CDR2 is ANQGSEA. Losses at the gene ends were 5 bases for V and 2 bases for J; bases not matched to a gene: 2. The length of the CDR3 is 12 residues. The CDR3 here is CSVRQGQETQYF. CDR3 nucleotide sequence: TGCAGCGTTCGACAGGGTCAAGAGACCCAGTACTTC. The complete variable domain, with remaining parts taken from reference TRBV29-1 and TRBJ2-5, reads SAVISQKPSRDICQRGTSLTIQCQVDSQVTMMFWYRQQPGQSLTLIATANQGSEATYESGFVIDKFPISRPNLTFSTLTVSNMSPEDSSIYLCSVRQGQETQYFGPGTRLLVL.

This chain joins TRBV6-6 and TRBJ1-2; no firm D call. The germline V gene encodes CDR1 MNHNY and CDR2 SVGAGI (reference sequence). The CDR3 totals 15 residues. The V and J ends lost 7 bases and 2 bases respectively, with 17 bases between them. Written as DNA, the CDR3 is TGTGCCAGCAACCAAAACCCCGCCTACAACTATGGCTACACCTTC. Protein: CASNQNPAYNYGYTF.

The rearrangement uses TRBV30 and TRBJ1-1; 7 nucleotides agree with TRBD1. CDR3 length: 12 residues. Losses at the gene ends were 5 bases for V and 4 bases for J; bases not matched to a gene: 4. In germline, CDR1 is GTSNPN, CDR2 SVGIG (reference sequence). The CDR3, as DNA: TGTGCCTGGGGGCAGGGGGGCACTGAAGCTTTCTTT. Translation gives CAWGQGGTEAFF.

This clone was seen at least ten times. The rearrangement links TRBV11-3 to TRBJ2-3; 7 nucleotides match TRBD2. The CDR3 consists of 17 residues. Germline lookup yields CDR1 SGHNT and CDR2 YENEEA. The trim removed 5 bases at V and 5 bases at J, leaving 16 bases unmatched. The CDR3 here is CASSRTSPGLTVDTQYF. CDR3 in DNA: TGTGCCAGCAGCCGAACATCACCGGGACTAACAGTAGATACGCAGTATTTT.

The chain couples TRBV19 to TRBJ1-1; D remains ambiguous. Germline values: CDR1 LNHDA, CDR2 SQIVND (reference sequence). This CDR3 comprises 17 residues. V lost 5 bases to trimming and J lost 1 base, with 20 bases between them. CDR3 loop: CASSARAGFSGNTEAFF. CDR3 DNA: TGTGCCAGTAGTGCCCGGGCGGGGTTCTCGGGGAACACTGAAGCTTTCTTT.

The V call is TRBV28, the J call TRBJ2-5; the D call may be TRBD1 or TRBD2 (5 bases each). Deletions cut 5 bases from V and 1 base from J, with 17 bases between. CDR1 is MDHEN, CDR2 SYDVKM, per germline. The CDR3 is 16 amino acids. The CDR3 nucleotides are TGTGCCAGCAGTCCCCAACTCCCGGGGACCCAAGAGACCCAGTACTTC. Translating it yields CASSPQLPGTQETQYF.

This clone was found many times. This chain connects TRBV7-6 to TRBJ1-6; the D is unclear. Germline CDR1 and CDR2: SGHVS and FNYEAQ. V lost 3 bases and J 7 bases, leaving 10 bases between the germline ends. This CDR3 has 14 amino acids. The chain's CDR3 is CASSLGGSNSPLHF. The CDR3 DNA reads as TGTGCCAGCAGCTTGGGTGGCAGCAATTCACCCCTCCACTTT. Combining the CDR3 with reference TRBV7-6 and TRBJ1-6 gives the whole variable domain GAGVSQSPRYKVTKRGQDVALRCDPISGHVSLYWYRQALGQGPEFLTYFNYEAQQDKSGLPNDRFSAERPEGSISTLTIQRTEQRDSAMYRCASSLGGSNSPLHFGNGTRLTVT.

The sample holds one count of this clone. The rearrangement joins TRBV6-5 to TRBJ2-3; D remains ambiguous. V dropped 4 bases and J dropped 6 bases, with 14 bases sitting between them. Germline CDR1 and CDR2: MNHEY and SVGAGI. The CDR3 spans 14 residues. DNA of the CDR3: TGTGCCAGCAGTTCCCCGGACCCTCAGGATACGCAGTATTTT. Its protein product is CASSSPDPQDTQYF.

This clone counts as medium-sized. The chain links TRBV10-3 to TRBJ1-2; no reliable D call. The CDR3 has 15 residues. The germline gives CDR1 ENHRY, CDR2 SYGVKD. V lost 4 bases to trimming and J lost 4 bases, with 16 bases between them. Here the CDR3 DNA reads TGTGCCATCAGTGGTTACGAGGCCGCGGTCTATGGCTACACCTTC. It codes for CAISGYEAAVYGYTF.

V usage is TRBV27 and J usage is TRBJ2-2; unclear D gene. V was clipped by 5 bases and J by 0 bases, with 4 bases between them. Germline-derived CDR1 and CDR2 are MNHEY and SMNVEV (reference sequence). This CDR3 contains 13 residues. CDR3: CASSPANTGELFF. The CDR3 DNA is TGTGCCAGCAGTCCTGCGAACACCGGGGAGCTGTTTTTT.

V usage is TRBV6-6 and J usage is TRBJ2-2; TRBD1 matches 9 bases. CDR3 length equals 15 residues. Losses at the gene ends were 8 bases for V and 1 base for J; bases not matched to a gene: 5. The germline V gene has CDR1 MNHNY and CDR2 SVGAGI (reference sequence). This CDR3 reads CASHWGQGNTGELFF. The CDR3, as DNA: TGTGCCAGCCATTGGGGACAGGGGAACACCGGGGAGCTGTTTTTT.

This chain connects TRBV7-2 to TRBJ2-7; D remains unclear. The CDR3 covers 12 residues. Germline-derived CDR1 and CDR2 are SGHTA and FQGNSA. Trimming cost V 2 bases and J 2 bases, with 4 bases left between them. The CDR3, as DNA: TGTGCCAGCAGCTTAAATCCCTACGAGCAGTACTTC. This codes for CASSLNPYEQYF.

This chain links TRBV11-2 with TRBJ2-3; tentative D call: TRBD2 (5 bases). Trimming removed 0 bases from V and 4 bases from J, with 11 bases in between. The CDR3 is 15 residues long. Germline assignment: CDR1 SGHAT and CDR2 FQNNGV. The DNA for the CDR3 is TGTGCCAGCAGCTTAGATGGGAGTCAGGCAGATACGCAGTATTTT. This translates into CASSLDGSQADTQYF.

The chain recombines TRBV6-5 with TRBJ2-4, with 9 positions matching TRBD1. Germline lookup yields CDR1 MNHEY and CDR2 SVGAGI. This CDR3 is built from 13 residues. The trim removed 6 bases at V and 9 bases at J, leaving 6 bases unmatched. The CDR3 sequence: CASSPGTGTIQYF. Written as DNA, the CDR3 is TGTGCCAGCAGCCCCGGGACAGGGACCATTCAGTACTTC.

This clone has just a few counts. CDR3 nucleotide sequence: TGTGCCTGGAGTGGCCCAAGGAAGACCCAGTACTTC. It is translated as CAWSGPRKTQYF. The J gene is TRBJ2-5, the V gene TRBV30, with D hard to call. Germline CDR1 and CDR2: GTSNPN and SVGIG (reference sequence). The CDR3 is 12 residues long. The V end lost 1 base, the J end lost 6 bases, and 9 bases lay between the germline ends.

This chain joins TRBV6-5 and TRBJ2-7, with 8 bases aligning to TRBD1. The length of the CDR3 is 15 residues. Unmatched junction bases numbered 8, after V lost 6 bases and J lost 1 base. Germline V gene sequence: CDR1 MNHEY, CDR2 SVGAGI. The CDR3 reads CASSRGTGGSYEQYF. The CDR3 bases are TGTGCCAGCAGCCGTGGAACAGGGGGGTCCTACGAGCAGTACTTC.

The rearrangement links TRBV27 to TRBJ1-4, with D tentatively TRBD1 (5 bases). This CDR3 contains 13 residues. V lost 4 bases, J lost 6 bases, and 9 bases lay in between. The germline CDR1 and CDR2 sequences are MNHEY and SMNVEV (reference sequence). CDR3 protein: CASSSQGDEKLFF. The CDR3 bases are TGTGCCAGCAGTTCCCAGGGAGATGAAAAACTGTTTTTT.

The chain carries TRBV5-8 and TRBJ1-5; maybe TRBD1 (5 bases). Germline-derived CDR1 and CDR2 are SGHTS and YDEGEE. V lost 1 base to trimming and J lost 4 bases, with 15 bases between them. The CDR3 length is 16 residues. As DNA, the CDR3 is TGTGCCAGCAGCTTGATCAGGGATGGAAGAAATCAGCCCCAGCATTTT. This encodes CASSLIRDGRNQPQHF.

The genes are TRBV30 and TRBJ1-1; no firm D call. The CDR3 is made up of 15 amino acids. Germline V gene data show CDR1 as GTSNPN and CDR2 as SVGIG (reference sequence). V lost 0 bases to trimming and J lost 0 bases, with 11 bases between them. The CDR3 nucleotides are TGTGCCTGGAGTGTGAGCGAGGAAATGAACACTGAAGCTTTCTTT. Its protein is CAWSVSEEMNTEAFF.

The sample holds a few counts of this clone. CDR3 amino acids: CASSSRLAGDLLYNEQFF. The DNA of the CDR3 is TGTGCCAGCAGCTCCCGACTAGCGGGGGACCTATTATACAATGAGCAGTTCTTC. The chain carries TRBV7-8 and TRBJ2-1, with 12 nucleotides matching TRBD2. The CDR3 is 18 residues long. V dropped 4 bases and J dropped 4; count of bases not matched to a gene: 11. Looked up from germline, CDR1 is SGHVS and CDR2 is FQNEAQ.

The sample holds a few counts of this clone. V usage is TRBV6-1 and J usage is TRBJ1-5; a possible D gene is TRBD1 (5 bases). Trimming stripped 2 bases from V and 0 bases from J, with 11 bases between. CDR3 length: 16 residues. Germline values: CDR1 MNHNS, CDR2 SASEGT. The CDR3 region has the DNA TGTGCCAGCAGTGAAAGGGGTTGGGATAGCAATCAGCCCCAGCATTTT. Encoded protein: CASSERGWDSNQPQHF.

The J gene is TRBJ2-2, the V gene TRBV9; 9 bases agree with TRBD1. Germline CDR1 reads SGDLS; CDR2 reads YYNGEE. V lost 2 bases, J lost 4 bases, and 6 bases stayed unmatched. This CDR3 is 16 amino acids long. CDR3 region: CASSVRTGAVTGELFF. The CDR3 DNA is TGTGCCAGCAGCGTTCGGACAGGGGCGGTCACCGGGGAGCTGTTTTTT. Variable domain in full (rest from reference TRBV9 and TRBJ2-2): DSGVTQTPKHLITATGQRVTLRCSPRSGDLSVYWYQQSLDQGLQFLIQYYNGEERAKGNILERFSAQQFPDLHSELNLSSLELGDSALYFCASSVRTGAVTGELFFGEGSRLTVL.

The rearrangement joins TRBV7-2 to TRBJ2-5; 8 nucleotides line up with TRBD2. V shed 4 bases and J 1 base; nucleotides not matched to a gene: 8. Germline loops: CDR1 SGHTA, CDR2 FQGNSA. The CDR3 loop spans 16 amino acids. CDR3 sequence reads: CASSSTTSGRQETQYF. CDR3 nucleotide sequence: TGTGCCAGCAGCTCCACCACTAGCGGCCGCCAAGAGACCCAGTACTTC.

V usage is TRBV9 and J usage is TRBJ2-2; 7 nucleotides line up with TRBD2. J was trimmed by 6 bases and V by 0 bases; bases with no gene match: 8. CDR3 length: 16 amino acids. Germline V CDR1 and CDR2: SGDLS, YYNGEE. Here the CDR3 DNA reads TGTGCCAGCAGCGTAGATTTTCCAGGGAGGGCCGGGGAGCTGTTTTTT. Residues: CASSVDFPGRAGELFF.

This clone was counted between two and nine times. The chain combines TRBV6-5 with TRBJ1-1; 11 bases map to TRBD1. Germline loops: CDR1 MNHEY, CDR2 SVGAGI. The CDR3 is 14 residues long. J lost 4 bases, V lost 6 bases, and 4 bases had no gene match. Here the CDR3 DNA reads TGTGCCAGCAGACGGACAGGGGGCGGCACTGAAGCTTTCTTT. Translating gives CASRRTGGGTEAFF.

This clone was seen a handful of times. This chain connects TRBV19 to TRBJ2-7; 9 bases map to TRBD2. The V gene end was trimmed by 5 bases and the J gene end by 1 base; junction bases not matched to a gene: 6. There are 15 residues in the CDR3. In germline, CDR1 is LNHDA, CDR2 SQIVND (reference sequence). CDR3 bases: TGTGCCAGTAGTCAGCTTAGCGGGGGATCCTACGAGCAGTACTTC. The encoded protein is CASSQLSGGSYEQYF. Looking up the rest from reference TRBV19 and TRBJ2-7 gives the full variable domain: DGGITQSPKYLFRKEGQNVTLSCEQNLNHDAMYWYRQDPGQGLRLIYYSQIVNDFQKGDIAEGYSVSREKKESFPLTVTSAQKNPTAFYLCASSQLSGGSYEQYFGPGTRLTVT.

This clone was found a few times. The rearrangement uses TRBV5-1 and TRBJ2-5; TRBD1 might be the D (6 bases). Trimming shortened V by 4 bases and J by 4 bases, and 17 bases separated the two germline ends. Germline V lookup: CDR1 SGHRS, CDR2 YFSETQ. This CDR3 region has 15 residues. Written as DNA, the CDR3 is TGCGCCAGCAGCCCCCTGGGGGCCCTCCCAGAGACCCAGTACTTC. It codes for CASSPLGALPETQYF.

This clone was recorded only once. V gene TRBV10-3 combines with J gene TRBJ2-7, with TRBD1 matching 9 bases. Germline CDR1 is ENHRY and CDR2 is SYGVKD. The junction had 7 bases not matched to a gene; V was cut back by 6 bases and J by 4 bases. The length of the CDR3 is 14 residues. The CDR3 coding sequence is TGTGCCATCAGGCGCCGGGACAGGGTGTACGAGCAGTACTTC. This codes for CAIRRRDRVYEQYF.

This clone was seen a handful of times. The chain uses TRBV5-1 and TRBJ1-6; TRBD1 aligns across 12 bases. In germline, CDR1 is SGHRS, CDR2 YFSETQ. The CDR3 loop spans 15 amino acids. Unmatched junction bases numbered 2, after V lost 2 bases and J lost 8 bases. CDR3 DNA sequence: TGCGCCAGCAGCTTCGGGGACAGGGGGCATTCACCCCTCCACTTT. This gives the protein CASSFGDRGHSPLHF.

V gene TRBV6-5 combines with J gene TRBJ2-7; either TRBD1 or TRBD2 may supply D (5 bases each). This CDR3 contains 15 residues. V was pared by 0 bases and J by 3 bases, with 12 bases between. Germline-derived CDR1 and CDR2 are MNHEY and SVGAGI. The CDR3: CASSYSMGESYEQYF. The CDR3 bases are TGTGCCAGCAGTTACTCGATGGGGGAAAGCTACGAGCAGTACTTC.

The chain employs TRBV12-2 and TRBJ2-5; TRBD2 is the table's D call, not checked against the DNA. TRBV12-2 is recorded as a pseudogene. This CDR3 is built from 18 residues. The CDR3, as DNA: TGTGCAAGTCGCTTAGTATCAAGGCGGCGGGGGCGGCAAGAGACCCAGTACTTC. It yields the protein CASRLVSRRRGRQETQYF.